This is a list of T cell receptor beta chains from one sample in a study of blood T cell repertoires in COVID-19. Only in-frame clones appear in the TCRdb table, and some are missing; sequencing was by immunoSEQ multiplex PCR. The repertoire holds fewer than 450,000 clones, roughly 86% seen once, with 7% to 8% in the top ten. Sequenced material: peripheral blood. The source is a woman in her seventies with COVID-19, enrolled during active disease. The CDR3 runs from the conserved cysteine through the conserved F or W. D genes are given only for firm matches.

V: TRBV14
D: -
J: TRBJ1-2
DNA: TGTGCCAGCAGCCAAGTGGTTAGGGGGAACTATGGCTACACCTTC
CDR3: CASSQVVRGNYGYTF

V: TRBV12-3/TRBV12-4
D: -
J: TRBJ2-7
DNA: TGTGCCAGCGGTCCGGAGGGAGGCTACGAGCAGTACTTC
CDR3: CASGPEGGYEQYF

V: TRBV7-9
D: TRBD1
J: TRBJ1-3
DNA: TGTGCCAGCAGCCCTAACGACAGGGGCTCTGGAAACACCATATATTTT
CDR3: CASSPNDRGSGNTIYF

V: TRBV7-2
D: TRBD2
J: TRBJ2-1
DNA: TGTGCCAGCAGTCCTAGCGGGGGGGCCATGTATGAGCAGTTCTTC
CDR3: CASSPSGGAMYEQFF

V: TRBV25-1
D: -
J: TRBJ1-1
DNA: TGTGCCAGCAGTGAATATCGGGACTTAGACACTGAAGCTTTCTTT
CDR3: CASSEYRDLDTEAFF

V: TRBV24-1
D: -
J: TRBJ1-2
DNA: TGTGCCACCAGTGATTGGGGGGTTAACTATGGCTACACCTTC
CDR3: CATSDWGVNYGYTF

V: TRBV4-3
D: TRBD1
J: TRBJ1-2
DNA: TGCGCCAGCAGCCCGGGACAGGGGGCAATTGGCTACACCTTC
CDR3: CASSPGQGAIGYTF

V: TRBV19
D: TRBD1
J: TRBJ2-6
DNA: TGTGCCAGCCAGGGGGCGGCTGGGGCCAACGTCCTGACTTTC
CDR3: CASQGAAGANVLTF

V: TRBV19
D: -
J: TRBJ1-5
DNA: TGTGCCAGTTCTTCCGGGAATCAGCCCCAGCATTTT
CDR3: CASSSGNQPQHF

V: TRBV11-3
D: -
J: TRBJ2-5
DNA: TGTGCCAGCAGCTTGACTCTGGGAGCGGAGACCCAGTACTTC
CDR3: CASSLTLGAETQYF